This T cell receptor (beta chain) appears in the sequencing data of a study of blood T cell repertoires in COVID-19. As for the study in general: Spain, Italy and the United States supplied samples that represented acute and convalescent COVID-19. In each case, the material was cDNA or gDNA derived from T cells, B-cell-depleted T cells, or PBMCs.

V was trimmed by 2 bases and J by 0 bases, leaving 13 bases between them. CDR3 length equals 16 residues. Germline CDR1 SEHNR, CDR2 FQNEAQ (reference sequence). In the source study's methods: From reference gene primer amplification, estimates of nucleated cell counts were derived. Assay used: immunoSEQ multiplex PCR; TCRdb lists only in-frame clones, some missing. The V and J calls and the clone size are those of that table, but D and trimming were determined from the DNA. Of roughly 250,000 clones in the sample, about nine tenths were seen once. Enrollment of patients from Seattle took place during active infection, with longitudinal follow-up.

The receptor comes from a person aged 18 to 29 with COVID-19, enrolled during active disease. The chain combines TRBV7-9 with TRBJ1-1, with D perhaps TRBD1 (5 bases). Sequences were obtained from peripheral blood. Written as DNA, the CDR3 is TGTGCCAGCAGCTTAAGGGACGGACTAATGAACACTGAAGCTTTCTTT. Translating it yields CASSLRDGLMNTEAFF.